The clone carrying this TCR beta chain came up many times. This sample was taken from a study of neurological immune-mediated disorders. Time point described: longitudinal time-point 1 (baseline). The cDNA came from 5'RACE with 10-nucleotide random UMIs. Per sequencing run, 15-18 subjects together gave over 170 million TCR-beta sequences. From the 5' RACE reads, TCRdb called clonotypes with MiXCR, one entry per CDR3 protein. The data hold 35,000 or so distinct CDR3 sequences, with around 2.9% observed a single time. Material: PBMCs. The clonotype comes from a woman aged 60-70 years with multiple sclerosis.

In DNA form, the CDR3 reads TGCGCCAGCAGCTTGGAACAGGGGGCGAACTATGGCTACACCTTC. Translating it yields CASSLEQGANYGYTF. The genes are TRBV5-1 and TRBJ1-2, with TRBD1 identical over 9 bases. V was pared by 0 bases and J by 2 bases, with 2 bases of the junction left unmatched. Germline assignment: CDR1 SGHRS and CDR2 YFSETQ. CDR3 length equals 15 residues.